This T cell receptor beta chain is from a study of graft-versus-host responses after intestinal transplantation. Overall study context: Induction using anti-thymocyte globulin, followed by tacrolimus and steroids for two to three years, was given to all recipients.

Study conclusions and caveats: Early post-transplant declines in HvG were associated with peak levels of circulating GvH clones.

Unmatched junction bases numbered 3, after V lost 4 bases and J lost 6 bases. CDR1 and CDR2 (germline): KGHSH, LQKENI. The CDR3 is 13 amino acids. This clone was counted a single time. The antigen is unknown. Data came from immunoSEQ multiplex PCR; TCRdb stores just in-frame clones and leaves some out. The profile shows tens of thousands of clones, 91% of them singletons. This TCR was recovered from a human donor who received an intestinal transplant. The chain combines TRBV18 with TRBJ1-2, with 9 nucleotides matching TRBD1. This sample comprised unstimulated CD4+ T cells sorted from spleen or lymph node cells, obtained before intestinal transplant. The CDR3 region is CASSLDRGNGYTF. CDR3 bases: TGTGCCAGCTCACTTGACAGGGGGAATGGCTACACCTTC.